The clone carrying this T cell receptor beta chain was counted many times. Within the sample, other DNA sequences also encode this same CDR3. The record originates from a study of metastatic and nonmetastatic thyroid tumors. All patients were treatment-naive before thyroid surgery. The V segment lost 0 bases and the J segment 5 bases; nucleotides outside the gene matches: 7. Germline-derived CDR1 and CDR2 are SGHVS and FQNEAQ. The CDR3 spans 16 residues. Using MiXCR, TCRdb re-called clones from the PCR reads. This sample has 25,000 to 35,000 clones; about 3.9% occur once, and the top ten carry 21%. Material: blood. The sequence was obtained from a female donor with papillary thyroid cancer or a benign thyroid nodule (not recorded which). Some clones in this sample may be carry-over from other donors' samples. This chain links TRBV7-8 with TRBJ1-5; 7 nucleotides line up with TRBD1. The CDR3 loop is CASSLAEGQRYQPQHF. In DNA form, the CDR3 reads TGTGCCAGCAGCTTAGCGGAGGGACAGCGATATCAGCCCCAGCATTTT.